These 20 T cell receptor beta chains originate from one sample sequenced in a study of blood T cell repertoires in COVID-19. Here immunoSEQ multiplex PCR was the method, and the copy in TCRdb shows in-frame clones only, minus some. The table has approximately 250,000 clones, approximately 86% seen once; the top ten hold 10% to 15%. The sequenced sample was peripheral blood. Receptors originate from a woman between 65 and 79 years old with COVID-19, enrolled during active disease.

CDR3 residues: CASSAGLAENTQYF. The CDR3 region has the DNA TGTGCCAGCAGCGCAGGACTAGCGGAGAATACGCAGTATTTT. The chain is built from TRBV9 and TRBJ2-3, with 10 nucleotides matching TRBD2. V lost 3 bases and J lost 7; bases outside the gene matches: 5. The CDR3 runs to 14 residues. Germline V gene data show CDR1 as SGDLS and CDR2 as YYNGEE.

This clone was observed once. This rearrangement joins TRBV24-1 to TRBJ2-2; 8 nucleotides match TRBD1. The germline V gene encodes CDR1 KGHDR and CDR2 SFDVKD. This CDR3 has 16 amino acids. With 3 bases clipped from V and 1 base from J, the junction kept 3 bases outside the gene matches. CDR3 DNA: TGTGCCACCAGTGATCCCGGGACAGGGAACACCGGGGAGCTGTTTTTT. Translation: CATSDPGTGNTGELFF.

This rearrangement joins TRBV6-5 to TRBJ1-1; 10 bases agree with TRBD1. J was trimmed by 4 bases and V by 6 bases; bases with no gene match: 5. CDR3 length equals 14 residues. Germline assignment: CDR1 MNHEY and CDR2 SVGAGI. In DNA form, the CDR3 reads TGTGCCAGCAGCTGGACAGGGGGGGGCACTGAAGCTTTCTTT. It codes for CASSWTGGGTEAFF.

The V call is TRBV6-5, the J call TRBJ2-4; the match to TRBD1 covers 8 bases. This CDR3 has 14 amino acids. Germline V gene lookup returns CDR1 MNHEY and CDR2 SVGAGI. V gave up 5 bases and J gave up 0 bases; unmatched junction bases: 0. In DNA form, the CDR3 reads TGTGCCAGCAGTACAGGGGGAGCCAAAAACATTCAGTACTTC. This sequence encodes CASSTGGAKNIQYF.

This chain connects TRBV10-2 to TRBJ2-1; 11 bases fit TRBD2. The ends lost 6 bases at V and 6 bases at J; junction bases unmatched: 4. Germline-derived CDR1 and CDR2 are WSHSY and SAAADI. This CDR3 has 14 amino acids. The CDR3 nucleotides are TGCGCCAGCAGCTCTAGCGGGAGGCCCAATGAGCAGTTCTTC. Translating gives CASSSSGRPNEQFF.

The V and J genes are TRBV5-1 and TRBJ2-1; possible D gene TRBD1, 5 bases. This CDR3 has 13 amino acids. Per the germline V gene, CDR1 is SGHRS and CDR2 is YFSETQ. V was cut by 5 bases and J by 5 bases, with 11 bases left in between. CDR3 in amino acids: CASRISGNNEQFF. The CDR3 nucleotides read TGCGCCAGCAGAATATCAGGGAACAATGAGCAGTTCTTC.

J is TRBJ1-4 and V is TRBV19; D is unresolved. This CDR3 is built from 14 residues. The V gene lost 9 bases and the J gene lost 4 bases, with 15 bases spanning the gap. CDR1 is LNHDA, CDR2 SQIVND, per germline (reference sequence). The chain's CDR3 is CASRAGKLNEKLFF. In nucleotides, the CDR3 is TGTGCCAGCCGGGCGGGCAAACTTAATGAAAAACTGTTTTTT.

The J gene is TRBJ2-7, the V gene TRBV2; D not resolved. Germline assignment: CDR1 SNHLY and CDR2 FYNNEI. The CDR3 is made up of 12 amino acids. V was shortened by 5 bases and J by 7 bases, with 12 bases between the two germline ends. In nucleotides, the CDR3 is TGTGCCAGCAGTCGACTGGCCCGGGAGCAGTACTTC. Amino acid sequence: CASSRLAREQYF.

This clone was observed once. This rearrangement joins TRBV6-5 to TRBJ1-5, with D perhaps matching TRBD1 (6 bases). This CDR3 comprises 15 residues. Trimming took off 2 bases at V and 4 bases at J, with 12 bases between the two ends. CDR1 and CDR2 from the germline V gene are MNHEY and SVGAGI. CDR3 region: CASSYRAGQNQPQHF. In DNA, the CDR3 is TGTGCCAGCAGTTACAGGGCAGGACAGAATCAGCCCCAGCATTTT.

The chain recombines TRBV18 with TRBJ1-1; no definite D call. Germline V gives CDR1 KGHSH, CDR2 LQKENI. The CDR3 runs to 14 residues. V lost 4 bases and J lost 3, with 12 bases in between. The CDR3 DNA reads TGTGCCAGCTCACAGCAGGTCTCGGACACTGAAGCTTTCTTT. This translates into CASSQQVSDTEAFF.

The J gene is TRBJ2-1, the V gene TRBV28; 9 positions match TRBD1. The J segment lost 5 bases and the V segment lost 2 bases, leaving 4 bases of the junction unmatched. CDR1 is MDHEN and CDR2 is SYDVKM in the germline V gene. This CDR3 comprises 15 residues. The DNA of the CDR3 is TGTGCCAGCAGTTTAGGGGACAGGGTCCACAATGAGCAGTTCTTC. This encodes CASSLGDRVHNEQFF.

V usage is TRBV7-2 and J usage is TRBJ1-1; D not resolved. CDR3 length: 13 amino acids. Germline V lookup: CDR1 SGHTA, CDR2 FQGNSA. Trimming removed 7 bases from V and 6 bases from J, with 15 bases in between. The CDR3 DNA follows: TGTGCCAGCACCCCAGCGACGTTCGCTGAAGCTTTCTTT. Translating gives CASTPATFAEAFF.

This chain joins TRBV5-1 and TRBJ1-6; D remains ambiguous. Per germline, CDR1 SGHRS and CDR2 YFSETQ. V lost 1 base and J lost 9, with 11 bases in between. This CDR3 contains 14 residues. This CDR3 reads CASSLTVIGSPLHF. CDR3 nucleotides: TGCGCCAGCAGCTTGACAGTTATTGGTTCACCCCTCCACTTT. Using reference TRBV5-1 and TRBJ1-6 for the parts outside the CDR3, the full variable domain is KAGVTQTPRYLIKTRGQQVTLSCSPISGHRSVSWYQQTPGQGLQFLFEYFSETQRNKGNFPGRFSGRQFSNSRSEMNVSTLELGDSALYLCASSLTVIGSPLHFGNGTRLTVT.

This clone was picked up one time. The rearrangement joins TRBV4-3 to TRBJ2-3; tentative D call: TRBD2 (6 bases). CDR1 and CDR2 from the germline V gene are LGHNA and YSLEER. CDR3 length: 16 residues. V shed 0 bases and J shed 1 base, with 11 bases lying between them. The CDR3 DNA is TGCGCCAGCAGCCAAGACTGCGGGGAGGGCACAGATACGCAGTATTTT. Protein: CASSQDCGEGTDTQYF.

This rearrangement joins TRBV3-1 (or the pseudogene TRBV3-2) to TRBJ2-3, with 7 bases aligning to TRBD1. Trimming at V came to 4 bases and at J to 0 bases, leaving 4 bases not matched to a gene. The CDR3 extends over 15 amino acids. Germline CDR1 and CDR2: LGHDT and YNNKEL (reference sequence). CDR3 nucleotide sequence: TGTGCCAGCAGCCCTGGACAGGCTAGCACAGATACGCAGTATTTT. This codes for CASSPGQASTDTQYF.

V is TRBV3-1 (or the pseudogene TRBV3-2) and J is TRBJ2-2; the D gene is possibly TRBD1 (6 bases). The length of the CDR3 is 14 residues. CDR1 and CDR2 (germline): LGHDT, YNNKEL (reference sequence). V was trimmed by 1 base and J by 5 bases, leaving 8 bases between them. In nucleotides, the CDR3 is TGTGCCAGCAGCCAAGTTCAGGGGACCGGGGAGCTGTTTTTT. It is translated as CASSQVQGTGELFF.

The chain has TRBV7-2 and TRBJ1-4; 10 positions agree with TRBD1. This CDR3 comprises 14 residues. The germline CDR1 and CDR2 sequences are SGHTA and FQGNSA. V lost 5 bases, J lost 8 bases, and 5 bases stayed unmatched. In DNA, the CDR3 is TGTGCCAGCAGCCCCGGGACAGGGGTCGAAAAACTGTTTTTT. Translating gives CASSPGTGVEKLFF.

This sequence joins TRBV19 and TRBJ2-2; TRBD1 agrees at 9 bases. V trimming: 10 bases; J trimming: 3 bases; junction bases outside the gene matches: 12. The CDR3 contains 16 residues. Germline V gene lookup returns CDR1 LNHDA and CDR2 SQIVND (reference sequence). The CDR3 loop is CATLPGWTGDTGELFF. The CDR3 DNA follows: TGTGCCACTCTCCCCGGTTGGACAGGGGACACCGGGGAGCTGTTTTTT.

The chain uses TRBV6-4 and TRBJ2-3; 8 bases are a match to TRBD2. This CDR3 region has 15 residues. From germline, CDR1 is MRHNA and CDR2 SNTAGT. Trimming removed 6 bases from V and 5 bases from J; junction bases left unmatched: 10. The CDR3 region has the DNA TGTGCCAGCAGGCAAACAGCGGGGGTCAAAGATACGCAGTATTTT. As protein: CASRQTAGVKDTQYF.

This chain links TRBV10-3 with TRBJ2-3; no firm D call. V lost 3 bases and J lost 2, with 9 bases in between. The CDR3 covers 14 residues. The germline V gene has CDR1 ENHRY and CDR2 SYGVKD. The CDR3 DNA reads as TGTGCCATCAGTGAATTAGCCCACACAGATACGCAGTATTTT. It encodes CAISELAHTDTQYF.